Shown below are 10 T cell receptor beta chains from a single sample sequenced in a study of response to subunit inactivated influenza vaccine. Each CDR3 protein gets one entry after TCRdb re-called the RT-PCR reads with MiXCR. This table has 530,000 or so distinct CDR3 sequences, about 12% appearing once. The specimen was PBMCs from blood, collected on the day of vaccination. The receptors derive from a man aged 50 to 59 who received an inactivated influenza vaccine.

This clonotype was recorded a few times. The CDR3 DNA sequence: TGTGCCAGCAGCCAAGGTCTGGGTTCCAGCCCCCGAGAGACCCAGTACTTC. This sequence encodes CASSQGLGSSPRETQYF. The chain links TRBV3-1 to TRBJ2-5; no firm D call. Germline V gene data show CDR1 as LGHDT and CDR2 as YNNKEL (reference sequence). With 1 base removed from V and 4 bases from J, the gap between germline ends came to 19 bases. This CDR3 has 17 amino acids.

The chain uses TRBV2 and TRBJ2-3; D gene uncertain. This CDR3 is 14 amino acids long. CDR1 and CDR2 (germline): SNHLY, FYNNEI. Trimming shortened V by 6 bases and J by 0 bases, and 10 bases separated the two germline ends. The CDR3 nucleotides read TGTGCCAGCAGGGGCCCCGCGAGCACAGATACGCAGTATTTT. This gives the protein CASRGPASTDTQYF.

This clonotype was seen a few times. This chain uses TRBV5-1 with TRBJ2-3, with 11 bases lining up with TRBD1. The germline CDR1 and CDR2 sequences are SGHRS and YFSETQ. CDR3 length equals 16 residues. Germline trimming cut 7 bases from V and 1 base from J; bases unmatched to any gene: 8. The CDR3 sequence: CASQVGQGARTDTQYF. For the CDR3, the DNA is TGCGCCAGCCAAGTCGGACAGGGGGCTCGCACAGATACGCAGTATTTT.

This clonotype was seen at least ten times. V and J are TRBV11-2 and TRBJ2-7; D perhaps matches TRBD2 (6 bases). This CDR3 comprises 14 residues. Per germline, CDR1 SGHAT and CDR2 FQNNGV. Trimming pared 0 bases from V and 2 bases from J, leaving 8 bases between. Here the CDR3 reads CASSLDTGAYEQYF. The CDR3 DNA sequence: TGTGCCAGCAGCTTAGATACGGGAGCCTACGAGCAGTACTTC.

This clonotype was seen a handful of times. The chain has TRBV5-1 and TRBJ1-1; the D gene is possibly TRBD1 (6 bases). The germline CDR1 and CDR2 sequences are SGHRS and YFSETQ. The CDR3 loop spans 15 amino acids. V lost 4 bases to trimming and J lost 4 bases, with 17 bases between them. CDR3 nucleotides: TGCGCCAGCAGCGGGGGCCGCGACTTTGGCACTGAAGCTTTCTTT. Protein sequence: CASSGGRDFGTEAFF.

The chain is built from TRBV20-1 and TRBJ2-3, with TRBD2 identical over 7 bases. CDR3 length equals 14 residues. J lost 12 bases, V lost 5 bases, and 17 bases had no gene match. CDR1 is DFQATT and CDR2 is SNEGSKA in the germline V gene (reference sequence). DNA for the CDR3: TGCAGTGCTCCAACCGGGACTACGGCATCCCCCCAGTATTTT. Amino acids: CSAPTGTTASPQYF.

The chain has TRBV9 and TRBJ2-2; D might be TRBD1 or TRBD2, each matching 5 bases. CDR3 size: 14 residues. Trimming pared 1 base from V and 4 bases from J, leaving 8 bases between. Germline-derived CDR1 and CDR2 are SGDLS and YYNGEE. CDR3 residues: CASSVMRGTGELFF. CDR3 in DNA: TGTGCCAGCAGCGTAATGAGGGGCACCGGGGAGCTGTTTTTT.

The rearrangement links TRBV5-1 to TRBJ2-7, with 13 positions matching TRBD2. The trim removed 3 bases at V and 4 bases at J, leaving 4 bases unmatched. The length of the CDR3 is 15 residues. Germline V gives CDR1 SGHRS, CDR2 YFSETQ. This chain's CDR3 is CASSSGLAGWYEQYF. In DNA, the CDR3 is TGCGCCAGCAGCTCGGGACTAGCGGGGTGGTACGAGCAGTACTTC.

This clonotype was recorded a few times. The chain uses TRBV27 and TRBJ2-1; D is perhaps TRBD1 or TRBD2 (5 bases each). Per the germline V gene, CDR1 is MNHEY and CDR2 is SMNVEV (reference sequence). The ends were cut back, 5 bases at V and 5 bases at J, with 16 bases in the middle. The CDR3 totals 15 residues. CDR3 residues: CASSTRLGRDNEQFF. CDR3 bases: TGTGCCAGCAGTACCAGACTGGGGCGGGACAATGAGCAGTTCTTC.

Ten or more counts support this clonotype. This sequence joins TRBV7-2 and TRBJ2-1; D not certain. The CDR3 length is 13 residues. Trimming shortened V by 3 bases and J by 10 bases, and 13 bases separated the two germline ends. Germline V gene data show CDR1 as SGHTA and CDR2 as FQGNSA. In nucleotides, the CDR3 is TGTGCCAGCAGCTTCCGTTTACAAGTCGAGCAGTTCTTC. Protein: CASSFRLQVEQFF.